The clone carrying this T cell receptor (beta chain) occurred a few times. This sample stems from a study of beta chain features in type 1 diabetes. In germline, CDR1 is LGHNA, CDR2 YSLEER. J was trimmed by 6 bases and V by 1 base; bases with no gene match: 5. The CDR3 loop spans 15 amino acids. Reverse transcription of all isolated RNA meant that expressed TCRB transcripts were sequenced. Sequenced by immunoSEQ multiplex PCR; TCRdb stores in-frame clones only, minus some. The sample has about 360,000 clones, over 9.5% seen once; the top ten hold approximately 0.015%. Sequenced: naive CD4+ T cells from blood. The receptor's source is a man younger than 30 in good health. The J gene is TRBJ1-5, the V gene TRBV4-3, with TRBD1 identical over 8 bases. The CDR3, as DNA: TGCGCCAGCAGCCAAGCTAGTACAGGGGGTCAGCCCCAGCATTTT. This sequence encodes CASSQASTGGQPQHF.